One T cell receptor (beta chain) is described in this entry. The antigen remains undetermined. This record comes from a study of identifying expanded T cells in peripheral blood. Collection occurred without any documented infections or immune events in donors. Sequencing used immunoSEQ multiplex PCR; TCRdb keeps in-frame clones, though not all of them. The sample lists about 78,000 clones, roughly 81% occurring once. Findings and caveats of the study: Differentially abundant clones: around 1.1 between replicates, about 16 at around 14 days, 18 to 20 at four. Approximately 2-week clone count variance significantly increased as total template count grew.

Material for sequencing was blood. The receptor was isolated from a person aged 18 to 75 in good health.

CDR3: CASRQTSGRMYTQYF. CDR3 in DNA: TGTGCCAGCAGACAGACTAGCGGGAGAATGTATACGCAGTATTTT. This chain links TRBV28 with TRBJ2-3, with 12 bases fitting TRBD2. CDR3 length equals 15 residues. Per germline, CDR1 MDHEN and CDR2 SYDVKM. The junction had 8 bases not matched to a gene; V was cut back by 6 bases and J by 7 bases.